Listed here are 27 T cell receptor beta chains from one sample, sequenced in a study of blood T cell repertoires in COVID-19. Measured with immunoSEQ multiplex PCR; TCRdb has only the in-frame clones, and not every one. The table has around 130,000 clones, about four fifths seen once. What was sequenced was peripheral blood. Receptor source: a woman between 50 and 59 years old with acute or convalescent COVID-19.

This rearrangement joins TRBV3-1 (or the pseudogene TRBV3-2) to TRBJ2-3, with a tentative D call TRBD2 (5 bases). Germline CDR1 LGHDT, CDR2 YNNKEL (reference sequence). This CDR3 is built from 15 residues. Trimming left V 3 bases short and J 2 bases short, with 12 bases between. In nucleotides, the CDR3 is TGTGCCAGCAGCCAGGCTACGGGGTCCACAGATACGCAGTATTTT. Encoded protein: CASSQATGSTDTQYF.

DNA of the CDR3: TGCGCCAGCAGCTTGGAAGGGGAACTAAACGGCTACACCTTC. As protein: CASSLEGELNGYTF. This chain joins TRBV5-1 and TRBJ1-2; maybe TRBD1 (5 bases). Germline V lookup: CDR1 SGHRS, CDR2 YFSETQ. The V end lost 0 bases, the J end lost 8 bases, and 14 bases lay between the germline ends. The CDR3 runs to 14 residues.

The rearrangement joins TRBV6-6 to TRBJ1-5, with 8 bases identical to TRBD1. The CDR3 runs 15 residues. Germline V lookup: CDR1 MNHNY, CDR2 SVGAGI (reference sequence). J was trimmed by 4 bases and V by 7 bases; bases with no gene match: 9. Here the CDR3 DNA reads TGTGCCAGCACCATGACAGGGGTGGGAAATCAGCCCCAGCATTTT. Residues: CASTMTGVGNQPQHF.

The chain joins TRBV20-1 to TRBJ1-6; D is unclear. The germline V gene encodes CDR1 DFQATT and CDR2 SNEGSKA (reference sequence). Trimming took 3 bases from V and 0 from J, leaving 15 bases between them. CDR3 length equals 17 residues. The CDR3 coding sequence is TGCAGTGCTAGTTGGGCACCTCCAAGCTCCTATAATTCACCCCTCCACTTT. The encoded protein is CSASWAPPSSYNSPLHF.

This chain connects TRBV28 to TRBJ1-2, with 10 bases matching TRBD1. Germline CDR1 and CDR2: MDHEN and SYDVKM. CDR3 length: 14 amino acids. Unmatched junction bases numbered 2, after V lost 2 bases and J lost 5 bases. Here the CDR3 DNA reads TGTGCCAGCAGTTTAGGGACAGGGGATTATGGCTACACCTTC. Translating gives CASSLGTGDYGYTF.

This clone showed up just a few times. The V call is TRBV10-2, the J call TRBJ1-4, with D unresolved. Germline V gives CDR1 WSHSY, CDR2 SAAADI. The CDR3 extends over 11 amino acids. V gave up 7 bases and J gave up 6 bases, with 6 bases separating them. CDR3 nucleotide sequence: TGCGCCAGCACGAGAGATGAAAAACTGTTTTTT. This gives the protein CASTRDEKLFF.

This clone was detected a few times. The chain recombines TRBV7-2 with TRBJ1-3; D not certain. Deletions cut 1 base from V and 2 bases from J, with 9 bases between. The CDR3 totals 15 residues. CDR1 is SGHTA, CDR2 FQGNSA, per germline. This CDR3 is CASSLVPGAGNTIYF. DNA for the CDR3: TGTGCCAGCAGCTTAGTTCCCGGGGCTGGAAACACCATATATTTT.

The rearrangement links TRBV10-1 to TRBJ1-1; D gene uncertain. V dropped 6 bases and J dropped 1 base, with 9 bases sitting between them. The germline V gene encodes CDR1 WNHNN and CDR2 SYGVQD (reference sequence). This CDR3 has 13 amino acids. CDR3 region: CASSLSGNTEAFF. CDR3 DNA sequence: TGCGCCAGCAGCCTCTCCGGGAACACTGAAGCTTTCTTT.

The chain joins TRBV30 to TRBJ2-3; D ambiguous. The CDR3 covers 13 residues. Deletions cut 2 bases from V and 1 base from J, with 7 bases between. The germline gives CDR1 GTSNPN, CDR2 SVGIG (reference sequence). The CDR3 DNA reads TGTGCCTGGAGTCCTTCCGGCACAGATACGCAGTATTTT. Translated, it gives CAWSPSGTDTQYF. The full variable domain, its missing parts supplied by reference TRBV30 and TRBJ2-3, is SQTIHQWPATLVQPVGSPLSLECTVEGTSNPNLYWYRQAAGRGLQLLFYSVGIGQISSEVPQNLSASRPQDRQFILSSKKLLLSDSGFYLCAWSPSGTDTQYFGPGTRLTVL.

This clone has only a few counts. The chain joins TRBV7-2 to TRBJ1-2; 11 positions match TRBD1. In germline, CDR1 is SGHTA, CDR2 FQGNSA. Losses at the gene ends were 3 bases for V and 5 bases for J; bases not matched to a gene: 2. This CDR3 comprises 14 residues. The CDR3 region has the DNA TGTGCCAGCAGCTTGGGGACAGGGGGATATGGCTACACCTTC. Protein: CASSLGTGGYGYTF.

The CDR3 bases are TGCAGTGCTAGGGCAGGCGATACGCAGTATTTT. This encodes CSARAGDTQYF. The J gene is TRBJ2-3, the V gene TRBV20-1, with D unresolved. The CDR3 spans 11 residues. Between the trimmed V and J ends, which lost 3 bases and 6 bases, there was a span of 7 bases. CDR1 and CDR2 from the germline V gene are DFQATT and SNEGSKA (reference sequence).

The gene calls are TRBV4-1 and TRBJ1-2, with a possible D match to TRBD1 (6 bases). CDR3 size: 14 residues. Deletions cut 0 bases from V and 5 bases from J, with 10 bases between. Per germline, CDR1 MGHRA and CDR2 YSYEKL. CDR3 nucleotide sequence: TGCGCCAGCAGCCAAGACGGGGGGCTTTATGGCTACACCTTC. Translating it yields CASSQDGGLYGYTF.

The gene calls are TRBV28 and TRBJ1-5, with 10 positions matching TRBD1. There are 18 residues in the CDR3. Trimming took 4 bases from V and 1 from J; bases not matched to a gene: 10. In germline, CDR1 is MDHEN, CDR2 SYDVKM. The CDR3 is CASSSLSGTGESNQPQHF. The CDR3 nucleotides are TGTGCCAGCAGTTCACTCTCTGGGACAGGGGAAAGCAATCAGCCCCAGCATTTT.

The rearrangement uses TRBV6-1 and TRBJ1-1, with D perhaps TRBD1 (6 bases). V was cut by 1 base and J by 7 bases, with 13 bases left in between. The CDR3 totals 14 residues. The germline CDR1 and CDR2 sequences are MNHNS and SASEGT. The CDR3 coding sequence is TGTGCCAGCAGTGAAGACGGCAGGGGCGGTGAAGCTTTCTTT. This sequence encodes CASSEDGRGGEAFF.

The chain links TRBV29-1 to TRBJ2-3, with D tentatively TRBD2 (7 bases). Looked up from germline, CDR1 is SQVTM and CDR2 is ANQGSEA. V was clipped by 5 bases and J by 1 base, with 10 bases between them. The CDR3 length is 13 residues. In DNA form, the CDR3 reads TGCAGCGTTAGGGGGGGAGGCACAGATACGCAGTATTTT. It specifies CSVRGGGTDTQYF.

This clone was picked up a small number of times. V gene TRBV19 combines with J gene TRBJ1-1; D gene ambiguous. Looked up from germline, CDR1 is LNHDA and CDR2 is SQIVND (reference sequence). There are 13 residues in the CDR3. Trimming removed 7 bases at V and 5 bases at J, with 14 bases between. In DNA form, the CDR3 reads TGTGCCAGTACCTCCCTGTGGCAGACTGAAGCTTTCTTT. It yields the protein CASTSLWQTEAFF.

The chain links TRBV11-2 to TRBJ1-5; 10 bases line up with TRBD1. Trimming removed 5 bases from V and 6 bases from J; junction bases left unmatched: 4. CDR1 and CDR2 from the germline V gene are SGHAT and FQNNGV. The CDR3 loop spans 14 amino acids. CDR3 in DNA: TGTGCCAGCAGCCCCGGACAGGGGGTTCAGCCCCAGCATTTT. Translation gives CASSPGQGVQPQHF.

The chain recombines TRBV2 with TRBJ1-2, with D tentatively TRBD1 (5 bases). V gave up 4 bases and J gave up 9 bases, with 18 bases separating them. CDR1 is SNHLY and CDR2 is FYNNEI in the germline V gene. The CDR3 is made up of 14 amino acids. CDR3 sequence: CASSAGEASYRYTF. CDR3 sequence (DNA): TGTGCCAGCAGTGCGGGGGAGGCTTCGTATCGCTACACCTTC. The whole variable domain, filled in from reference TRBV2 and TRBJ1-2, reads EPEVTQTPSHQVTQMGQEVILRCVPISNHLYFYWYRQILGQKVEFLVSFYNNEISEKSEIFDDQFSVERPDGSNFTLKIRSTKLEDSAMYFCASSAGEASYRYTFGSGTRLTVV.

The chain joins TRBV6-4 to TRBJ2-2, with 9 positions matching TRBD1. Germline CDR1 and CDR2: MRHNA and SNTAGT. Unmatched junction bases numbered 4, after V lost 6 bases and J lost 5 bases. The CDR3 loop spans 14 amino acids. CDR3 protein: CASRPDRGTGELFF. In nucleotides, the CDR3 is TGTGCCAGCAGGCCCGACAGGGGGACCGGGGAGCTGTTTTTT.

This sequence joins TRBV19 and TRBJ2-2; D possibly corresponds to TRBD1 (5 bases). The CDR3 runs to 14 residues. V was pared by 5 bases and J by 5 bases, with 12 bases between. CDR1 is LNHDA, CDR2 SQIVND, per germline (reference sequence). CDR3 region: CASSEQGTTGELFF. The CDR3, as DNA: TGTGCCAGTAGTGAGCAGGGAACGACCGGGGAGCTGTTTTTT.

This sequence joins TRBV7-2 and TRBJ1-5; TRBD1 aligns across 7 bases. V lost 1 base to trimming and J lost 7 bases; unmatched junction nucleotides: 7. The CDR3 consists of 15 residues. Germline V gene sequence: CDR1 SGHTA, CDR2 FQGNSA. The CDR3 bases are TGTGCCAGCAGCTTAGGTACAGGGGCCGCCCAGCCCCAGCATTTT. It encodes CASSLGTGAAQPQHF. Full variable domain (missing parts from reference TRBV7-2 and TRBJ1-5): GAGVSQSPSNKVTEKGKDVELRCDPISGHTALYWYRQSLGQGLEFLIYFQGNSAPDKSGLPSDRFSAERTGGSVSTLTIQRTQQEDSAVYLCASSLGTGAAQPQHFGDGTRLSIL.

The chain couples TRBV11-2 to TRBJ1-2; 9 bases map to TRBD1. Germline CDR1 reads SGHAT; CDR2 reads FQNNGV. The CDR3 sequence is 14 residues long. With 5 bases clipped from V and 2 bases from J, the junction kept 3 bases outside the gene matches. Here the CDR3 DNA reads TGTGCCAGCAGCGCGGACAGGGGAAACTATGGCTACACCTTC. This encodes CASSADRGNYGYTF. The whole variable domain, filled in from reference TRBV11-2 and TRBJ1-2, reads EAGVAQSPRYKIIEKRQSVAFWCNPISGHATLYWYQQILGQGPKLLIQFQNNGVVDDSQLPKDRFSAERLKGVDSTLKIQPAKLEDSAVYLCASSADRGNYGYTFGSGTRLTVV.

J is TRBJ1-2 and V is TRBV5-5; 8 nucleotides align to TRBD1. Germline V gene sequence: CDR1 SGHKS, CDR2 YYEKEE (reference sequence). The length of the CDR3 is 16 residues. V shed 4 bases and J 2 bases; nucleotides not matched to a gene: 10. The CDR3 region has the DNA TGTGCCAGCAGCCTGGGGCTACAGGGGGTAAACTATGGCTACACCTTC. Encoded protein: CASSLGLQGVNYGYTF.

This clone was counted once. This rearrangement joins TRBV19 to TRBJ1-1; possibly TRBD1 for D (5 bases). Germline V gene sequence: CDR1 LNHDA, CDR2 SQIVND (reference sequence). Trimming took off 3 bases at V and 5 bases at J, with 16 bases between the two ends. The length of the CDR3 is 15 residues. CDR3 residues: CASSIGAAGGTEAFF. The DNA for the CDR3 is TGTGCCAGTAGTATCGGAGCAGCGGGGGGGACTGAAGCTTTCTTT.

The chain combines TRBV28 with TRBJ1-1, with D hard to call. Germline V gene sequence: CDR1 MDHEN, CDR2 SYDVKM. Trimming cost V 7 bases and J 0 bases, with 3 bases left between them. The CDR3 consists of 11 residues. The CDR3 DNA follows: TGTGCCAGCACCATGAACACTGAAGCTTTCTTT. It codes for CASTMNTEAFF.

The V and J genes are TRBV2 and TRBJ1-5; TRBD1 agrees at 7 bases. This CDR3 comprises 18 residues. V trimming: 4 bases; J trimming: 1 base; junction bases outside the gene matches: 13. CDR1 is SNHLY and CDR2 is FYNNEI in the germline V gene. This chain's CDR3 is CASSGTGAQELSNQPQHF. CDR3 in DNA: TGTGCCAGCAGTGGAACAGGGGCGCAAGAACTAAGCAATCAGCCCCAGCATTTT.

The chain employs TRBV10-3 and TRBJ1-1; D perhaps matches TRBD1 (6 bases). The length of the CDR3 is 13 residues. Trimming stripped 11 bases from V and 3 bases from J, with 16 bases between. CDR1 and CDR2 (germline): ENHRY, SYGVKD. The CDR3: CAVRGGRDTEAFF. The CDR3 DNA is TGTGCCGTTAGAGGGGGAAGGGACACTGAAGCTTTCTTT.